Only a few counts were recorded for the clone carrying this TCR beta chain. Its antigen is still unknown. CDR3 length equals 13 residues. Trimming removed 0 bases from V and 7 bases from J, with 7 bases in between. Per germline, CDR1 LGHDT and CDR2 YNNKEL (reference sequence). This entry comes from a study of blood T cells in healthy people across ages. Regarding the study as a whole: Unsorted PBMCs prevented conclusive naive versus antigen-experienced comparison. Observed TCR beta diversity per million T cells went down as age went up. This fall followed a roughly linear course with age. The unknown donor CMV status may have confounded expanded clonotype changes.

Combining a sample-barcoded 5' primer with a J-beta primer mix, a second PCR ran for roughly 7 to 12 cycles. MiXCR was run by TCRdb on the 5' RACE reads, yielding one entry per CDR3 protein. The sample lists over a million distinct CDR3 sequences; 40% to 55% were seen once. Specimen: blood. V is TRBV3-1 and J is TRBJ1-5; D is undetermined. This TCR came from a woman aged 55-70 years in good health. The CDR3 sequence is CASSQDMEQPQHF. The CDR3 DNA reads as TGTGCCAGCAGCCAAGATATGGAACAGCCCCAGCATTTT. Complete variable domain (other parts from reference TRBV3-1 and TRBJ1-5): DTAVSQTPKYLVTQMGNDKSIKCEQNLGHDTMYWYKQDSKKFLKIMFSYNNKELIINETVPNRFSPKSPDKAHLNLHINSLELGDSAVYFCASSQDMEQPQHFGDGTRLSIL.